What follows are 10 T cell receptor beta chains derived from one specimen sequenced in a study of T-cell memory formation after mild COVID-19. TCRdb reprocessed the 5' RACE reads via MiXCR and lists one record per CDR3 protein. The data hold about 320,000 distinct CDR3 sequences, with around an eighth observed a single time. Sequencing was carried out using PBMCs or a T cell subset sorted from them (not recorded which). Every receptor here comes from a man aged 18-30 years who had mild COVID-19 (a few samples of this study predate the infection). Cell type and time point are not known.

This clonotype was seen only a few times. The rearrangement joins TRBV6-2 or TRBV6-3 to TRBJ2-7; TRBD1 agrees at 7 bases. The germline CDR1 and CDR2 sequences are MNHEY and SVGEGT. This CDR3 has 13 amino acids. The V and J ends lost 6 bases and 2 bases, in that order; junction bases with no gene match: 4. CDR3 in amino acids: CASSQDRPYEQYV. CDR3 in DNA: TGTGCCAGCAGCCAGGACAGGCCCTACGAGCAGTACGTC.

This clonotype was picked up many times. Its ends do not fully match the called genes, so a read error is possible. V gene TRBV5-1 combines with J gene TRBJ2-5, with 7 bases aligning to TRBD1. The CDR3 is 13 amino acids. Per the germline V gene, CDR1 is SGHRS and CDR2 is YFSETQ. CDR3 in amino acids: CASSPGQQETQYF. The CDR3 nucleotides read TGTGCCAGCAGCCCGGGACAGCAAGAGACCCAGTACTTC.

This clonotype was seen a handful of times. The genes are TRBV7-8 and TRBJ2-2; 10 nucleotides agree with TRBD2. CDR3 length: 18 amino acids. Germline assignment: CDR1 SGHVS and CDR2 FQNEAQ. V gave up 8 bases and J gave up 1 base; unmatched junction bases: 13. The CDR3 DNA is TGTGCCAGCGGCTACCTACACGGGACTAGCGAGAACACCGGGGAGCTGTTTTTT. Translated, it gives CASGYLHGTSENTGELFF.

The chain joins TRBV18 to TRBJ2-1; D is unclear. The CDR3 loop spans 12 amino acids. The V end was cut by 3 bases, the J end by 6 bases, with 6 bases between. From germline, CDR1 is KGHSH and CDR2 LQKENI. The DNA of the CDR3 is TGTGCCAGCTCACCTCGCCGCAATGAGCAGTTCTTC. Translating gives CASSPRRNEQFF.

This clonotype was picked up a small number of times. The chain couples TRBV30 to TRBJ2-3; 7 bases match TRBD1. V dropped 6 bases and J dropped 1; count of bases not matched to a gene: 1. The germline gives CDR1 GTSNPN, CDR2 SVGIG (reference sequence). This CDR3 is 12 amino acids long. For the CDR3, the DNA is TGTGCCTGTACAGGGGGCACAGATACGCAGTATTTT. Its protein is CACTGGTDTQYF.

This chain links TRBV7-9 with TRBJ1-1; possibly TRBD1 for D (6 bases). Trimming took 5 bases from V and 6 from J, leaving 10 bases between them. The germline gives CDR1 SEHNR, CDR2 FQNEAQ (reference sequence). The CDR3 is made up of 12 amino acids. CDR3 in amino acids: CASSVGGAEAFF. DNA for the CDR3: TGTGCCAGCAGCGTAGGGGGAGCTGAAGCTTTCTTT.

The chain has TRBV4-2 and TRBJ2-3; weak D call: TRBD2 (6 bases). Germline V lookup: CDR1 LGHNA, CDR2 YNFKEQ. Trimming removed 3 bases at V and 1 base at J, with 11 bases between. The CDR3 length is 15 residues. DNA for the CDR3: TGTGCCAGCAGCCAGATGGCTAGCGGCACAGATACGCAGTATTTT. As protein: CASSQMASGTDTQYF.

This clonotype was observed a handful of times. This sequence joins TRBV3-1 and TRBJ2-3, with D perhaps TRBD2 (5 bases). This CDR3 region has 14 residues. Per the germline V gene, CDR1 is LGHDT and CDR2 is YNNKEL (reference sequence). V was pared by 6 bases and J by 6 bases, with 16 bases between. This CDR3 is CASSLISGEDTQYF. The CDR3 DNA follows: TGTGCCAGCAGTTTGATATCCGGGGAGGATACGCAGTATTTT.

This clonotype has more than one count but fewer than ten. The chain employs TRBV7-9 and TRBJ2-7; D gene ambiguous. CDR3 length: 13 amino acids. Trimming took 5 bases from V and 6 from J, leaving 14 bases between them. CDR1 is SEHNR, CDR2 FQNEAQ, per germline (reference sequence). The CDR3 DNA follows: TGTGCCAGCAGCCCGGACCAATTGGGCGAGCAGTACTTC. Translating gives CASSPDQLGEQYF.

The chain is built from TRBV12-5 and TRBJ2-5, with 8 bases that match TRBD1. CDR1 and CDR2 from the germline V gene are LGHNT and FRNRAP. V dropped 3 bases and J dropped 1; count of bases not matched to a gene: 1. The CDR3 is 14 amino acids. CDR3 coding DNA: TGTGCTAGTGGTTTCGGACAGGGCCAAGAGACCCAGTACTTC. It codes for CASGFGQGQETQYF.